This T cell receptor (beta chain) was observed in a study of cytomegalovirus exposure and HLA in healthy donors. Study outcomes and limitations: Common viral pathogens seemed to be connected with several of the most significant clusters, according to a later analysis.

Regarding this clone: Its target is not known.

Trimming at V came to 6 bases and at J to 8 bases, leaving 9 bases not matched to a gene. The CDR3 covers 15 residues. Germline CDR1 and CDR2: SNHLY and FYNNEI. PCR involved 60 Vbeta and 13 Jbeta primers. Original handling: Among the unique TCR beta chains that a later analysis counted, some 73 million in all, around 11 million were shared. Sequenced by immunoSEQ multiplex PCR; TCRdb stores in-frame clones only, minus some. The V and J calls and clone size were taken over from that table, and D and trimming were inferred from the DNA. This table holds more than 90,000 clones, about 86% found once. The chain carries TRBV2 and TRBJ2-1, with 11 bases identical to TRBD1. Source material: PBMCs. This clonotype was sampled from a woman in her seventies in good health and CMV-seropositive. The CDR3 bases are TGTGCCAGCAGAGCCGGGACAGGGGGTGGGTATGAGCAGTTCTTC. Protein: CASRAGTGGGYEQFF.